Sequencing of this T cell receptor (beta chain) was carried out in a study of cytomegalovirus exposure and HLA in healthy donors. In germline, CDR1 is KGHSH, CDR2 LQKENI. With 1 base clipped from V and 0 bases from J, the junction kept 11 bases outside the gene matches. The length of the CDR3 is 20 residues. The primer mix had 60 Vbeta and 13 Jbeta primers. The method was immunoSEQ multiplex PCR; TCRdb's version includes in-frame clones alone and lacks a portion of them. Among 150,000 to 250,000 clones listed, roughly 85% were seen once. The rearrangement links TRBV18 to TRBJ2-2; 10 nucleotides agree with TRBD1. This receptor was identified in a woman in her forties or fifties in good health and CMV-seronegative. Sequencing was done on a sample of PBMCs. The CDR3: CASSPLRYGTGVANTGELFF. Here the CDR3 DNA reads TGTGCCAGCTCACCACTTCGTTACGGGACAGGGGTCGCGAACACCGGGGAGCTGTTTTTT. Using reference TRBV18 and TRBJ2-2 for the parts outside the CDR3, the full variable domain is NAGVMQNPRHLVRRRGQEARLRCSPMKGHSHVYWYRQLPEEGLKFMVYLQKENIIDESGMPKERFSAEFPKEGPSILRIQQVVRGDSAAYFCASSPLRYGTGVANTGELFFGEGSRLTVL.